The next 19 T cell receptor beta chains were all read from a single sample in a study of control samples from healthy donors and cancer patients. Some clones are missing from TCRdb's copy, which holds only in-frame ones; the method was immunoSEQ multiplex PCR. Counted here are tens of thousands of clones, roughly 86% occurring once; the ten biggest clones make up around 18%. Sequenced input: blood. Every receptor here comes from a man aged 45-65 years in good health.

The genes are TRBV4-3 and TRBJ1-4; no firm D call. The V end was cut by 4 bases, the J end by 8 bases, with 17 bases between. The germline V gene encodes CDR1 LGHNA and CDR2 YSLEER. This CDR3 has 15 amino acids. The CDR3 loop is CASSLQRAREEKLFF. CDR3 nucleotide sequence: TGCGCCAGCAGCCTCCAAAGGGCGAGAGAGGAAAAACTGTTTTTT.

V is TRBV19 and J is TRBJ1-6; a weak D match, TRBD1 (5 bases). Germline V gene lookup returns CDR1 LNHDA and CDR2 SQIVND (reference sequence). Trimming shortened V by 3 bases and J by 8 bases, and 14 bases separated the two germline ends. The CDR3 consists of 15 residues. CDR3 bases: TGTGCCAGTAGTATTTGGAGAGGGGTTGATTCACCCCTCCACTTT. Amino acid sequence: CASSIWRGVDSPLHF.

This rearrangement joins TRBV5-4 to TRBJ2-1; TRBD1 might be the D (5 bases). The germline V and J ends were trimmed by 4 bases and 7 bases, with 9 bases remaining between them. This CDR3 comprises 12 residues. CDR1 SGHNT and CDR2 YYREEE come from the germline V gene (reference sequence). In nucleotides, the CDR3 is TGTGCCAGCAGCCCAGGGTGGAATGAGCAGTTCTTC. It specifies CASSPGWNEQFF.

The chain combines TRBV4-3 with TRBJ1-3, with D possibly matching TRBD1 (5 bases). V lost 6 bases to trimming and J lost 0 bases, with 15 bases between them. The CDR3 runs 16 residues. Per the germline V gene, CDR1 is LGHNA and CDR2 is YSLEER. The CDR3 DNA sequence: TGCGCCAGCAGTCTCCAGGGACCGCGCTCTGGAAACACCATATATTTT. It encodes CASSLQGPRSGNTIYF.

This clone was found a few times. This chain links TRBV9 with TRBJ1-1; tentatively, D is TRBD1 (5 bases). V lost 0 bases to trimming and J lost 1 base, with 10 bases between them. The CDR3 length is 15 residues. Germline loops: CDR1 SGDLS, CDR2 YYNGEE. CDR3 DNA sequence: TGTGCCAGCAGCGTAGACGGCAGGGCGAACACTGAAGCTTTCTTT. Its translation: CASSVDGRANTEAFF.

The chain links TRBV5-1 to TRBJ2-2, with 7 nucleotides matching TRBD1. This CDR3 is 15 amino acids long. Germline loops: CDR1 SGHRS, CDR2 YFSETQ. The junction had 6 bases not matched to a gene; V was cut back by 5 bases and J by 2 bases. The CDR3 coding sequence is TGCGCCAGCAGAAGGGACAGTGGTAACACCGGGGAGCTGTTTTTT. This gives the protein CASRRDSGNTGELFF.

This clone was found a few times. The chain links TRBV7-6 to TRBJ2-5, with 7 nucleotides matching TRBD2. CDR1 is SGHVS and CDR2 is FNYEAQ in the germline V gene. There are 15 residues in the CDR3. V gave up 1 base and J gave up 5 bases; unmatched junction bases: 7. The CDR3 protein is CASSLGLAYGETQYF. For the CDR3, the DNA is TGTGCCAGCAGCTTAGGACTAGCATACGGGGAGACCCAGTACTTC.

This rearrangement joins TRBV27 to TRBJ2-7; D possibly corresponds to TRBD2 (6 bases). The germline CDR1 and CDR2 sequences are MNHEY and SMNVEV (reference sequence). The CDR3 loop spans 14 amino acids. Trimming pared 2 bases from V and 3 bases from J, leaving 11 bases between. This CDR3 reads CASSLRGTLYEQYF. As DNA, the CDR3 is TGTGCCAGCAGTTTACGCGGGACCCTCTACGAGCAGTACTTC.

CDR3 loop: CASSQDTAGANYGYTF. CDR3 coding DNA: TGCGCCAGCAGCCAAGATACGGCAGGGGCGAACTATGGCTACACCTTC. The chain has TRBV4-3 and TRBJ1-2, with TRBD1 as a possible D gene (6 bases). Germline V gene sequence: CDR1 LGHNA, CDR2 YSLEER. V lost 0 bases, J lost 2 bases, and 13 bases lay in between. The CDR3 extends over 16 amino acids.

The chain carries TRBV10-1 and TRBJ1-1, with unresolved D. Germline V gives CDR1 WNHNN, CDR2 SYGVQD (reference sequence). V was cut by 6 bases and J by 0 bases, with 8 bases left in between. There are 13 residues in the CDR3. CDR3 bases: TGCGCCAGCAGCGAGAGCTTGAACACTGAAGCTTTCTTT. Translation gives CASSESLNTEAFF.

The V call is TRBV6-1, the J call TRBJ2-7, with 9 bases identical to TRBD2. This CDR3 spans 16 amino acids. Germline V gene data show CDR1 as MNHNS and CDR2 as SASEGT. The V gene end was trimmed by 1 base and the J gene end by 0 bases; junction bases not matched to a gene: 4. CDR3 amino acids: CASSEGLAGSSYEQYF. CDR3 in DNA: TGTGCCAGCAGTGAAGGGCTAGCGGGGAGCTCCTACGAGCAGTACTTC.

V gene TRBV4-2 combines with J gene TRBJ2-5; D is possibly TRBD1 (6 bases). CDR1 and CDR2 from the germline V gene are LGHNA and YNFKEQ. The CDR3 runs 16 residues. Between the trimmed V and J ends, which lost 6 bases and 2 bases, there was a span of 19 bases. CDR3 nucleotides: TGTGCCAGCAGTGCAAGCGACACGACAGGACAAGAGACCCAGTACTTC. Its translation is CASSASDTTGQETQYF.

The CDR3 bases are TGTGCCAGCAGCCCCCGGGACAGGGAGGGAGGCTACACCTTC. The encoded protein is CASSPRDREGGYTF. The chain joins TRBV2 to TRBJ1-2; 9 positions match TRBD1. The CDR3 runs 14 residues. V lost 6 bases to trimming and J lost 8 bases; unmatched junction nucleotides: 10. Germline V CDR1 and CDR2: SNHLY, FYNNEI.

This chain uses TRBV4-2 with TRBJ2-1; D is uncertain. CDR1 is LGHNA and CDR2 is YNFKEQ in the germline V gene. Deletions cut 1 base from V and 0 bases from J, with 10 bases between. CDR3 size: 16 residues. The CDR3 region is CASSQAASFSYNEQFF. Here the CDR3 DNA reads TGTGCCAGCAGCCAAGCAGCGAGCTTCTCCTACAATGAGCAGTTCTTC.

V and J are TRBV10-3 and TRBJ2-6, with 9 bases fitting TRBD1. CDR1 ENHRY and CDR2 SYGVKD come from the germline V gene. J was trimmed by 4 bases and V by 3 bases; bases with no gene match: 10. There are 18 residues in the CDR3. Here the CDR3 DNA reads TGTGCCATCAGTGATCTGGGACAGGGCCTATGGGGGGCCAACGTCCTGACTTTC. It specifies CAISDLGQGLWGANVLTF.

The chain carries TRBV20-1 and TRBJ1-1; D is unresolved. The V gene's germline CDR1 is DFQATT and CDR2 SNEGSKA (reference sequence). The length of the CDR3 is 11 residues. Trimming took off 7 bases at V and 3 bases at J, with 9 bases between the two ends. The CDR3 DNA is TGCAGTGTTAGGGAGTACACTGAAGCTTTCTTT. As protein: CSVREYTEAFF.

The chain couples TRBV7-9 to TRBJ2-2; 13 bases line up with TRBD2. Trimming cost V 4 bases and J 5 bases; bases outside gene matches: 10. Germline V gene sequence: CDR1 SEHNR, CDR2 FQNEAQ (reference sequence). The CDR3 is 18 amino acids. The CDR3 DNA reads as TGTGCCAGCAGCTCTAGGACTAGCGGGAGTACTAGAACCGGGGAGCTGTTTTTT. Encoded protein: CASSSRTSGSTRTGELFF.

The chain joins TRBV4-1 to TRBJ1-4; the D gene is possibly TRBD1 (5 bases). The V end was cut by 3 bases, the J end by 4 bases, with 12 bases between. CDR3 size: 15 residues. Per the germline V gene, CDR1 is MGHRA and CDR2 is YSYEKL. CDR3 in DNA: TGCGCCAGCAGCCAGGGGACTCCGGATAATGAAAAACTGTTTTTT. Amino acids: CASSQGTPDNEKLFF.

The V gene is TRBV21-1, the J gene TRBJ1-2. TRBV21-1 is recorded as a pseudogene. The CDR3 sequence is 13 residues long. CDR3 in DNA: TGTGCCAGCAGAGGTGTCGGGGAAGACGGCTACACCTTC. It is translated as CASRGVGEDGYTF.